Shown below are 30 T cell receptor beta chains from a single sample sequenced in a study of T-cell reconstitution after alpha-beta-depleted transplantation in children. Unique molecular identifiers were built into the TCRbeta library. From the PCR reads, TCRdb called clonotypes with MiXCR, one entry per CDR3 protein. The repertoire holds some 640,000 distinct CDR3 sequences, with about 15% as singletons. The source material was PBMCs from the stem cell graft donor, sampled from the stem cell graft. The receptors were gathered from a human donor who donated a stem cell graft to a child with acute myeloid leukemia.

The rearrangement uses TRBV28 and TRBJ2-1; 7 nucleotides line up with TRBD2. V shed 3 bases, J shed 3 bases, and the junction held 5 bases outside the gene matches. Germline-derived CDR1 and CDR2 are MDHEN and SYDVKM. The CDR3 loop spans 15 amino acids. DNA for the CDR3: TGTGCCAGCAGTTTTGGACTAGGAATCTACAATGAGCAGTTCTTC. Residues: CASSFGLGIYNEQFF.

The chain recombines TRBV20-1 with TRBJ2-3; TRBD2 agrees at 11 bases. V lost 4 bases to trimming and J lost 4 bases; unmatched junction nucleotides: 4. Germline lookup yields CDR1 DFQATT and CDR2 SNEGSKA (reference sequence). This CDR3 has 14 amino acids. CDR3 DNA: TGCAGTGCTACACTAGCGGGGGACTCAGATACGCAGTATTTT. Its translation is CSATLAGDSDTQYF.

A few counts support this clonotype. The CDR3 nucleotides read TGCAGTGCAAGCAGGCAGGGAGGAACCGGGGAGCTGTTTTTT. Amino acid sequence: CSASRQGGTGELFF. The chain employs TRBV20-1 and TRBJ2-2, with a tentative D call TRBD2 (6 bases). The CDR3 covers 14 residues. Germline V lookup: CDR1 DFQATT, CDR2 SNEGSKA (reference sequence). Trimming left V 6 bases short and J 5 bases short, with 16 bases between.

This clonotype was seen at least ten times. The V call is TRBV7-3, the J call TRBJ2-5; D is tentatively TRBD1 or TRBD2 (5 bases each). Germline CDR1 and CDR2: SGHTA and FQGTGA. Trimming left V 5 bases short and J 4 bases short, with 14 bases between. This CDR3 is built from 14 residues. CDR3 loop: CASSRSSGGETQYF. Written as DNA, the CDR3 is TGTGCCAGCAGCCGGTCATCTGGGGGAGAGACCCAGTACTTC.

This rearrangement joins TRBV7-9 to TRBJ2-1; D possibly matches TRBD1 or TRBD2 (5 bases each). The CDR3 has 15 amino acids. The V gene's germline CDR1 is SEHNR and CDR2 FQNEAQ (reference sequence). Trimming took 4 bases from V and 5 from J, leaving 15 bases between them. In DNA form, the CDR3 reads TGTGCCAGCAGCTCCCGGGACCATGGCCACAATGAGCAGTTCTTC. Protein sequence: CASSSRDHGHNEQFF.

This clonotype was recorded a few times. This chain links TRBV20-1 with TRBJ2-5; no firm D call. Per the germline V gene, CDR1 is DFQATT and CDR2 is SNEGSKA (reference sequence). CDR3 length equals 13 residues. V was trimmed by 4 bases and J by 5 bases, leaving 14 bases between them. The CDR3 spells CSAILLGKETQYF. CDR3 DNA: TGCAGTGCTATCCTGCTGGGGAAGGAGACCCAGTACTTC.

This clonotype was recorded a few times. This sequence joins TRBV5-1 and TRBJ1-1; D might be TRBD1 (5 bases). The CDR3 extends over 15 amino acids. The V gene lost 6 bases and the J gene lost 6 bases, with 21 bases spanning the gap. Germline V CDR1 and CDR2: SGHRS, YFSETQ. The DNA for the CDR3 is TGCGCCAGCAATCCGACTGGCGGGACCGGACCTGAAGCTTTCTTT. Protein sequence: CASNPTGGTGPEAFF.

This clonotype was found many times. V usage is TRBV7-2 and J usage is TRBJ1-2; tentative D call: TRBD1 (6 bases). With 5 bases removed from V and 4 bases from J, the gap between germline ends came to 11 bases. This CDR3 has 13 residues. Germline V gene lookup returns CDR1 SGHTA and CDR2 FQGNSA. The CDR3 DNA reads as TGTGCCAGCAGCGGACAGCTTTTCTATGGCTACACCTTC. This gives the protein CASSGQLFYGYTF.

The rearrangement joins TRBV4-2 to TRBJ2-7; TRBD2 might be the D (7 bases). The CDR3 covers 15 residues. The V gene lost 1 base and the J gene lost 4 bases, with 14 bases spanning the gap. Looked up from germline, CDR1 is LGHNA and CDR2 is YNFKEQ. The CDR3, as DNA: TGTGCCAGCAGCCAAGGTAGGGGGGGGATGTACGAGCAGTACGTC. Translating it yields CASSQGRGGMYEQYV.

This sequence joins TRBV7-2 and TRBJ2-5; TRBD1 might be the D (5 bases). This CDR3 has 14 amino acids. Germline CDR1 is SGHTA and CDR2 is FQGNSA. Trimming took off 4 bases at V and 0 bases at J, with 9 bases between the two ends. This chain's CDR3 is CASSSGLYQETQYF. CDR3 DNA: TGTGCCAGCAGCTCAGGGCTGTACCAAGAGACCCAGTACTTC.

This clonotype was counted only a few times. The CDR3 DNA reads as TGCAGCGTTGAAGACGGCGGGGGCTACACGAACACCGGGGAGCTGTTTTTT. It is translated as CSVEDGGGYTNTGELFF. The rearrangement links TRBV29-1 to TRBJ2-2; D possibly corresponds to TRBD2 (7 bases). This CDR3 comprises 17 residues. With 0 bases removed from V and 0 bases from J, the gap between germline ends came to 14 bases. Germline V gives CDR1 SQVTM, CDR2 ANQGSEA.

This clonotype was detected many times. This chain connects TRBV20-1 to TRBJ2-7; 11 nucleotides match TRBD2. The germline CDR1 and CDR2 sequences are DFQATT and SNEGSKA (reference sequence). CDR3 length: 14 amino acids. V shed 4 bases, J shed 2 bases, and the junction held 4 bases outside the gene matches. The CDR3 DNA reads as TGCAGTGCTAAGAGACTAGCGGGGACCTACGAGCAGTACTTC. Translated: CSAKRLAGTYEQYF.

This sequence joins TRBV7-2 and TRBJ1-1; 9 bases are a match to TRBD1. This CDR3 region has 16 residues. The germline CDR1 and CDR2 sequences are SGHTA and FQGNSA. Trimming at V came to 6 bases and at J to 3 bases, leaving 11 bases not matched to a gene. The DNA for the CDR3 is TGTGCCAGCAGTGTCGACAGGGGGGTCTCGGACACTGAAGCTTTCTTT. Its translation is CASSVDRGVSDTEAFF. Based on the CDR3 plus reference TRBV7-2 and TRBJ1-1, the full variable domain is GAGVSQSPSNKVTEKGKDVELRCDPISGHTALYWYRQSLGQGLEFLIYFQGNSAPDKSGLPSDRFSAERTGGSVSTLTIQRTQQEDSAVYLCASSVDRGVSDTEAFFGQGTRLTVV.

In this sample, this clonotype turned up many times. This rearrangement joins TRBV29-1 to TRBJ1-1; D is unclear. The CDR3 is 15 amino acids. With 4 bases removed from V and 2 bases from J, the gap between germline ends came to 17 bases. The germline gives CDR1 SQVTM, CDR2 ANQGSEA. The CDR3 nucleotides are TGCAGCGTTGCATTTCCGCGAGGTAGTAACACTGAAGCTTTCTTT. Its protein product is CSVAFPRGSNTEAFF. Variable domain in full (rest from reference TRBV29-1 and TRBJ1-1): SAVISQKPSRDICQRGTSLTIQCQVDSQVTMMFWYRQQPGQSLTLIATANQGSEATYESGFVIDKFPISRPNLTFSTLTVSNMSPEDSSIYLCSVAFPRGSNTEAFFGQGTRLTVV.

The sample holds a few counts of this clonotype. The chain joins TRBV20-1 to TRBJ2-5; TRBD2 aligns across 7 bases. In germline, CDR1 is DFQATT, CDR2 SNEGSKA (reference sequence). The V segment lost 6 bases and the J segment 5 bases; nucleotides outside the gene matches: 9. This CDR3 has 13 amino acids. CDR3 DNA sequence: TGCAGTGCGAACCGGGTCGGGAGGGAGACCCAGTACTTC. It translates to CSANRVGRETQYF.

The chain couples TRBV15 to TRBJ1-5; D is unresolved. V gave up 6 bases and J gave up 7 bases, with 25 bases separating them. In germline, CDR1 is LNHNV, CDR2 YYDKDF (reference sequence). This CDR3 spans 17 amino acids. The CDR3, as DNA: TGTGCCACCAGGAAAACTTATCAGGAGAGCTGGTTCCAGCCCCAGCATTTT. It specifies CATRKTYQESWFQPQHF.

This clonotype was observed many times. The J gene is TRBJ2-7, the V gene TRBV20-1, with 10 bases fitting TRBD2. CDR1 and CDR2 from the germline V gene are DFQATT and SNEGSKA (reference sequence). The V and J ends lost 0 bases and 1 base, in that order; junction bases with no gene match: 3. CDR3 size: 15 residues. This CDR3 is CSARDPSGGSYEQYF. CDR3 sequence (DNA): TGCAGTGCTAGAGATCCTAGCGGGGGATCCTACGAGCAGTACTTC.

This clonotype was seen more than once but under ten times. The chain employs TRBV4-1 and TRBJ2-4; TRBD1 agrees at 10 bases. Germline V lookup: CDR1 MGHRA, CDR2 YSYEKL. CDR3 length: 19 amino acids. The V gene end was trimmed by 0 bases and the J gene end by 6 bases; junction bases not matched to a gene: 14. The CDR3 DNA follows: TGCGCCAGCAGCCAAGATCCGGGACAGGGGTCCCAGTTGCGAAACATTCAGTACTTC. Translation: CASSQDPGQGSQLRNIQYF.

The chain uses TRBV20-1 and TRBJ1-1, with a tentative D call TRBD1 (5 bases). V was cut by 3 bases and J by 3 bases, with 23 bases left in between. The V gene's germline CDR1 is DFQATT and CDR2 SNEGSKA (reference sequence). The CDR3 consists of 17 residues. CDR3 nucleotide sequence: TGCAGTGCTAGTATCGGGGGGTGGGCAGGGAAGGACACTGAAGCTTTCTTT. Translated, it gives CSASIGGWAGKDTEAFF.

This rearrangement joins TRBV7-2 to TRBJ2-7, with 15 bases aligning to TRBD2. V gave up 4 bases and J gave up 2 bases; unmatched junction bases: 9. Germline CDR1 and CDR2: SGHTA and FQGNSA. CDR3 length equals 18 residues. CDR3 DNA sequence: TGTGCCAGCAGCTCCGGGACTAGCGGGGGGTCGACTCCCTACGAGCAGTACGTC. Translating it yields CASSSGTSGGSTPYEQYV.

This clonotype has just a few counts. Here the CDR3 reads CASSLGTGESEQFF. CDR3 nucleotide sequence: TGCGCCAGCAGCTTGGGGACAGGGGAGTCTGAGCAGTTCTTC. This rearrangement joins TRBV5-1 to TRBJ2-1; 9 bases are shared with TRBD1. The trim removed 0 bases at V and 9 bases at J, leaving 4 bases unmatched. Germline lookup yields CDR1 SGHRS and CDR2 YFSETQ. The CDR3 length is 14 residues.

The chain combines TRBV7-2 with TRBJ1-2, with D possibly TRBD1 on 5 matching bases. The germline V and J ends were trimmed by 5 bases and 7 bases, with 17 bases remaining between them. CDR3 size: 14 residues. In germline, CDR1 is SGHTA, CDR2 FQGNSA. The CDR3 DNA follows: TGTGCCAGCAGCCTATCAGGGATGGGCCGTGGCTACACCTTC. Protein product: CASSLSGMGRGYTF.

This clonotype was observed at least ten times. This chain uses TRBV24-1 with TRBJ2-1; TRBD1 might be the D (6 bases). The CDR3 totals 14 residues. CDR1 and CDR2 (germline): KGHDR, SFDVKD. Trimming pared 2 bases from V and 4 bases from J, leaving 8 bases between. This CDR3 reads CATSDSRGYNEQFF. DNA for the CDR3: TGTGCCACCAGTGATTCGAGGGGGTACAATGAGCAGTTCTTC.

Many counts were recorded for this clonotype. The V and J genes are TRBV12-3 or TRBV12-4 and TRBJ2-4; D remains unclear. The CDR3 is 12 residues long. The V end lost 1 base, the J end lost 11 bases, and 9 bases lay between the germline ends. The CDR3 DNA reads TGTGCCAGCAGTTTAGGGGCAGGTGTTCAGTACTTC. Amino acids: CASSLGAGVQYF.

This clonotype came up a few times. V gene TRBV12-3 or TRBV12-4 combines with J gene TRBJ2-1; TRBD1 aligns across 9 bases. This CDR3 contains 14 residues. After removal of 6 bases from V and 3 bases from J, the junction contained 3 bases not matched to a gene. CDR3 nucleotide sequence: TGTGCCAGCAGACAGGGGGCTTTCTACAATGAGCAGTTCTTC. Translation gives CASRQGAFYNEQFF.

V and J are TRBV6-1 and TRBJ1-1, with D uncertain. The CDR3 spans 15 residues. V was cut by 2 bases and J by 4 bases, with 14 bases left in between. CDR1 and CDR2 from the germline V gene are MNHNS and SASEGT. The CDR3 DNA reads TGTGCCAGCAGTGAACTGGACGGGATGAGCACTGAAGCTTTCTTT. Encoded protein: CASSELDGMSTEAFF.

This clonotype was counted ten times or more. This chain joins TRBV20-1 and TRBJ1-2, with 8 positions matching TRBD1. The germline CDR1 and CDR2 sequences are DFQATT and SNEGSKA (reference sequence). Trimming took 5 bases from V and 2 from J; bases not matched to a gene: 4. The CDR3 contains 13 residues. This CDR3 reads CSAPGQENYGYTF. In DNA form, the CDR3 reads TGCAGTGCTCCGGGACAGGAGAACTATGGCTACACCTTC.

This clonotype occurred many times. This chain links TRBV14 with TRBJ2-3; TRBD2 might be the D (7 bases). V lost 4 bases, J lost 8 bases, and 10 bases lay in between. Germline CDR1 SGHDN, CDR2 FVKESK. There are 12 residues in the CDR3. CDR3 residues: CASSPGGPTQYF. CDR3 sequence (DNA): TGTGCCAGCAGCCCGGGGGGCCCTACGCAGTATTTT.

The rearrangement uses TRBV9 and TRBJ2-2; TRBD2 matches 7 bases. V was pared by 2 bases and J by 1 base, with 8 bases of the junction left unmatched. Per germline, CDR1 SGDLS and CDR2 YYNGEE. The CDR3 consists of 17 residues. The CDR3 nucleotides read TGTGCCAGCAGCGTCGGGACTATCAATCGGAACACCGGGGAGCTGTTTTTT. Protein: CASSVGTINRNTGELFF.

This clonotype was recorded a few times. The chain couples TRBV7-8 to TRBJ1-5; possible D gene TRBD1, 6 bases. CDR1 and CDR2 from the germline V gene are SGHVS and FQNEAQ. V lost 4 bases to trimming and J lost 4 bases, with 17 bases between them. The CDR3 consists of 16 residues. CDR3 region: CASSSQLIQGNQPQHF. The DNA of the CDR3 is TGTGCCAGCAGCTCCCAACTTATACAGGGTAATCAGCCCCAGCATTTT. Full variable domain (remainder filled in from reference TRBV7-8 and TRBJ1-5): GAGVSQSPRYKVAKRGQDVALRCDPISGHVSLFWYQQALGQGPEFLTYFQNEAQLDKSGLPSDRFFAERPEGSVSTLKIQRTQQEDSAVYLCASSSQLIQGNQPQHFGDGTRLSIL.